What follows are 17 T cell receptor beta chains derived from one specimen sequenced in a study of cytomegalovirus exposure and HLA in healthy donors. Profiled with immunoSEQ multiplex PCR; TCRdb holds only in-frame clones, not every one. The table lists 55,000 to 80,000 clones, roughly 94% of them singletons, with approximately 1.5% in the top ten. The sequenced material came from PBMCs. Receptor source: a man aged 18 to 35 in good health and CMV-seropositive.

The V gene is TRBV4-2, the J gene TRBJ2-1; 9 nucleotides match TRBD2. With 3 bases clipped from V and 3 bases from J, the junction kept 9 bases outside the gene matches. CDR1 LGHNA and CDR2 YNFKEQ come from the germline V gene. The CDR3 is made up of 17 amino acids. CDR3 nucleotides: TGTGCCAGCAGCCATGGGGCCGGGACTAGCTTCTACAATGAGCAGTTCTTC. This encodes CASSHGAGTSFYNEQFF.

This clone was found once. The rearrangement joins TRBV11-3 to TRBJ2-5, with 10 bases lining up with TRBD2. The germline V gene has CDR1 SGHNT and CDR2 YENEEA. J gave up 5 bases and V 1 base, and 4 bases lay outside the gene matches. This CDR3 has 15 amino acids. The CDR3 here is CASSLGLAGDETQYF. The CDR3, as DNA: TGTGCCAGCAGCTTAGGGCTAGCGGGAGATGAGACCCAGTACTTC.

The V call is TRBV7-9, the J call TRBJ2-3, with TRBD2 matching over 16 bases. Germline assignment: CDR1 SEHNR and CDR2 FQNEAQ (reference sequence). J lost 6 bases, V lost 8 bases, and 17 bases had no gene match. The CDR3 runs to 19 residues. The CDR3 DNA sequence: TGTGCCAGCGGCACGGGACTAGCGGGGGGGCCAGACACTTGGGATACGCAGTATTTT. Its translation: CASGTGLAGGPDTWDTQYF.

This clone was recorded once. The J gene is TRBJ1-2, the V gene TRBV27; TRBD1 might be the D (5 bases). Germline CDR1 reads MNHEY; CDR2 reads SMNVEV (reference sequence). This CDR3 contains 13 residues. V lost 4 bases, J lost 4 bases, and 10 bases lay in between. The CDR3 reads CASSSQGGYGYTF. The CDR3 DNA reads TGTGCCAGCAGTTCCCAGGGTGGCTATGGCTACACCTTC.

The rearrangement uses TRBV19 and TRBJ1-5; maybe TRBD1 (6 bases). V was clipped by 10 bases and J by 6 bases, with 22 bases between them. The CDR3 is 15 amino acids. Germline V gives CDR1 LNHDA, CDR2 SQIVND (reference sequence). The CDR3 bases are TGTGCCACTATAGGTGAAACAGGGTCAGGTCAGCCCCAGCATTTT. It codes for CATIGETGSGQPQHF. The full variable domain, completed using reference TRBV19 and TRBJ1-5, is DGGITQSPKYLFRKEGQNVTLSCEQNLNHDAMYWYRQDPGQGLRLIYYSQIVNDFQKGDIAEGYSVSREKKESFPLTVTSAQKNPTAFYLCATIGETGSGQPQHFGDGTRLSIL.

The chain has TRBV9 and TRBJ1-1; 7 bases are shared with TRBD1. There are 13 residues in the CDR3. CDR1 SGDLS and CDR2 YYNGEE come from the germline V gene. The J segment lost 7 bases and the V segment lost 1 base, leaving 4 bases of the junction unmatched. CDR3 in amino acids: CASSVRTGREAFF. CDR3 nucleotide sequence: TGTGCCAGCAGCGTACGGACAGGCCGTGAAGCTTTCTTT.

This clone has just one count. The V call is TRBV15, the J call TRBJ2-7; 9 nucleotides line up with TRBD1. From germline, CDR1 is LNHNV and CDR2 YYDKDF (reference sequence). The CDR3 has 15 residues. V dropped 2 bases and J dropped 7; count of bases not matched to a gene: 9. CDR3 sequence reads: CATSRTTRTGEEQYF. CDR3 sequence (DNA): TGTGCCACCAGCAGAACCACCAGGACAGGGGAGGAGCAGTACTTC.

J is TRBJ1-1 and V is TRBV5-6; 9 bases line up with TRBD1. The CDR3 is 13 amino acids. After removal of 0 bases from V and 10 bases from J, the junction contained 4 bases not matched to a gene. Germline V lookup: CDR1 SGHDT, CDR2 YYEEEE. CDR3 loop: CASSLEQGQGAFF. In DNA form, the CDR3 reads TGTGCCAGCAGCTTGGAGCAGGGACAGGGAGCTTTCTTT. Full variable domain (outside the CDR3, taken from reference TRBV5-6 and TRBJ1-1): DAGVTQSPTHLIKTRGQQVTLRCSPKSGHDTVSWYQQALGQGPQFIFQYYEEEERQRGNFPDRFSGHQFPNYSSELNVNALLLGDSALYLCASSLEQGQGAFFGQGTRLTVV.

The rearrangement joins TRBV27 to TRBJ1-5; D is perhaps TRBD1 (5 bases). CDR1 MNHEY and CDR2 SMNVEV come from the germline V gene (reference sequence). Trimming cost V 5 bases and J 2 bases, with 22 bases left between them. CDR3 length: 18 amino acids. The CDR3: CASSPWGGQRKGNQPQHF. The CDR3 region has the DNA TGTGCCAGCAGTCCCTGGGGGGGTCAGAGGAAGGGCAATCAGCCCCAGCATTTT.

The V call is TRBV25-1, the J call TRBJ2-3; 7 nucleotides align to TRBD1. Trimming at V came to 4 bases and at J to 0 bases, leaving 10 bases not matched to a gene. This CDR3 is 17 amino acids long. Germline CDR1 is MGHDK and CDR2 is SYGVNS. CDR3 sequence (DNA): TGTGCCAGCAGTGGCCAGGGGGTGGGTTCTAGCACAGATACGCAGTATTTT. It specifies CASSGQGVGSSTDTQYF. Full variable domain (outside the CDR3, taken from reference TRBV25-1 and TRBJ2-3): EADIYQTPRYLVIGTGKKITLECSQTMGHDKMYWYQQDPGMELHLIHYSYGVNSTEKGDLSSESTVSRIRTEHFPLTLESARPSHTSQYLCASSGQGVGSSTDTQYFGPGTRLTVL.

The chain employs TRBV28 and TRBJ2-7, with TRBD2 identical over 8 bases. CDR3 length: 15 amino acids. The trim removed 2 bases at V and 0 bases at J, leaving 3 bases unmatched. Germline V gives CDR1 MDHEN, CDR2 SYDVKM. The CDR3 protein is CASSLGGRNSYEQYF. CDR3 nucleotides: TGTGCCAGCAGTTTAGGCGGGAGGAACTCCTACGAGCAGTACTTC.

The CDR3 is CASSLPTGQGYGYTF. CDR3 bases: TGTGCCAGCAGCTTACCGACGGGACAGGGCTATGGCTACACCTTC. The gene calls are TRBV7-9 and TRBJ1-2; 9 positions match TRBD1. This CDR3 spans 15 amino acids. Looked up from germline, CDR1 is SEHNR and CDR2 is FQNEAQ (reference sequence). Trimming at V came to 2 bases and at J to 4 bases, leaving 5 bases not matched to a gene.

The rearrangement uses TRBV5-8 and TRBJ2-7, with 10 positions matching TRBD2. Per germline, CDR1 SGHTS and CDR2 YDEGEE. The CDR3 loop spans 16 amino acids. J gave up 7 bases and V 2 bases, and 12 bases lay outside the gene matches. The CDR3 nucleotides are TGTGCCAGCAGCTTCATTACTAGCGGGGCCGGGGATGAGCAGTACTTC. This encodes CASSFITSGAGDEQYF.

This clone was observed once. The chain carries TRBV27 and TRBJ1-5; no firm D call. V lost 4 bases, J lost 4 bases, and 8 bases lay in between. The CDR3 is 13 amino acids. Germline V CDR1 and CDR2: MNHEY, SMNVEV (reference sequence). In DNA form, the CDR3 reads TGTGCCAGCAGTTCGCGCCCTAATCAGCCCCAGCATTTT. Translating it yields CASSSRPNQPQHF.

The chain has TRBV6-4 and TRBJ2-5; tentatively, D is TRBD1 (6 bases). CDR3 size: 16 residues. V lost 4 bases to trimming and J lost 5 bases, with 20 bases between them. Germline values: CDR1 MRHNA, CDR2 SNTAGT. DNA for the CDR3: TGTGCCAGCAGTGCTCGCTTCCGGATGCAGGGGGAGACCCAGTACTTC. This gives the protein CASSARFRMQGETQYF.

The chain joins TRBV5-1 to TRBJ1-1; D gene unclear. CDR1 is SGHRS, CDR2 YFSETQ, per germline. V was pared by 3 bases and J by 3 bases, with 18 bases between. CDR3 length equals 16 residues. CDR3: CASSSPGEGGHTEAFF. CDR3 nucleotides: TGCGCCAGCAGCTCCCCCGGGGAGGGAGGGCACACTGAAGCTTTCTTT.

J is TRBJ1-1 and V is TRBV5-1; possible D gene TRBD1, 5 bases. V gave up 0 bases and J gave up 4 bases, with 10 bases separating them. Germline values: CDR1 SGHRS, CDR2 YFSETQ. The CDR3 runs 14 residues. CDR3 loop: CASSLGGASTEAFF. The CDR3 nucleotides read TGCGCCAGCAGCTTGGGTGGGGCGTCCACTGAAGCTTTCTTT. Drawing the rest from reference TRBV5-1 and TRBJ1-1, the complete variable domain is KAGVTQTPRYLIKTRGQQVTLSCSPISGHRSVSWYQQTPGQGLQFLFEYFSETQRNKGNFPGRFSGRQFSNSRSEMNVSTLELGDSALYLCASSLGGASTEAFFGQGTRLTVV.